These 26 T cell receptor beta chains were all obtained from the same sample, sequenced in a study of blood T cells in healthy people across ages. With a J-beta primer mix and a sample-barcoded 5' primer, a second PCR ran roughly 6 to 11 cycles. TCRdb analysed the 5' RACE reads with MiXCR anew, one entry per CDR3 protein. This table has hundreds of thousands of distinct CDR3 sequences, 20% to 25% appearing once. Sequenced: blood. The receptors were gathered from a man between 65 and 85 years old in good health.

DNA for the CDR3: TGTGCCAGCAGTTACTCTTTGCGGGAGGTAACAGATACGCAGTATTTT. It specifies CASSYSLREVTDTQYF. The chain has TRBV6-6 and TRBJ2-3; 8 bases align to TRBD2. The V segment lost 0 bases and the J segment 3 bases; nucleotides outside the gene matches: 5. CDR1 MNHNY and CDR2 SVGAGI come from the germline V gene (reference sequence). The CDR3 runs 16 residues.

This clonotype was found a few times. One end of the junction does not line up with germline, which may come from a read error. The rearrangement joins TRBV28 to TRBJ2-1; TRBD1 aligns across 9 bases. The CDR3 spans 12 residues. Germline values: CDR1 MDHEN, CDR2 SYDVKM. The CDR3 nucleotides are TGTGCCAGCAGACCTAGACAGGGGGAAGACCGCTTC. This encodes CASRPRQGEDRF. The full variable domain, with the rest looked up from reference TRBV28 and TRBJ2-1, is DVKVTQSSRYLVKRTGEKVFLECVQDMDHENMFWYRQDPGLGLRLIYFSYDVKMKEKGDIPEGYSVSREKKERFSLILESASTNQTSMYLCASRPRQGEDRFGPGTRLTVL.

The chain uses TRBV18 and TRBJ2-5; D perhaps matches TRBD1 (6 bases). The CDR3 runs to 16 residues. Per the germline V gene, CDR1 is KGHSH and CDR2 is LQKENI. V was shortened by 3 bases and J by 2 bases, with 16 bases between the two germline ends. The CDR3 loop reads CASSPTSGDKQETQYF. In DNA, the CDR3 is TGTGCCAGCTCACCTACCTCAGGGGACAAACAAGAGACCCAGTACTTC.

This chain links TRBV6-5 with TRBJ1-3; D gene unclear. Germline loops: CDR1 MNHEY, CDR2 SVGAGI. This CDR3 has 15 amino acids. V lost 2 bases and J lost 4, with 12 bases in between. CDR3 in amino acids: CASSYGAGPGNTIYF. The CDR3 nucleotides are TGTGCCAGCAGTTACGGAGCAGGACCCGGAAACACCATATATTTT.

In nucleotides, the CDR3 is TGTGCCAGCAGCCTGGTAAAAGTGGCTCCCAATCAGCCCCAGCATTTT. Amino acids: CASSLVKVAPNQPQHF. The J gene is TRBJ1-5, the V gene TRBV12-3 or TRBV12-4; D unclear. Trimming removed 6 bases at V and 3 bases at J, with 18 bases between. The CDR3 has 16 amino acids.

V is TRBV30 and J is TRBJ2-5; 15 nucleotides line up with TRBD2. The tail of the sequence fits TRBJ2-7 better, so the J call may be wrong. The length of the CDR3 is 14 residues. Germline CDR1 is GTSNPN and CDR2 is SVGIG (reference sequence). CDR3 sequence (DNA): TGTGCCTGGGGGACTAGCGGGAGGACTTACGAGCAGTACTTC. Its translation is CAWGTSGRTYEQYF.

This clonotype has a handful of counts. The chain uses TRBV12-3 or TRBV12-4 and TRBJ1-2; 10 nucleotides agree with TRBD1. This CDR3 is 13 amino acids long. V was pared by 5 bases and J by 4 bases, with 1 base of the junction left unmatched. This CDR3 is CASSGQGVYGYTF. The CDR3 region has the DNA TGTGCCAGCAGTGGACAGGGGGTCTATGGCTACACCTTC.

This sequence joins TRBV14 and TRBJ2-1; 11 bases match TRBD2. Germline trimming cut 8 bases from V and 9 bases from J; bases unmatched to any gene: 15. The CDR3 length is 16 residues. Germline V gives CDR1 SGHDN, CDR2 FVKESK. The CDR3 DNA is TGTGCCAGCGCAGAACGACTAGCGGGGAGAAGAAGTGAGCAGTTCTTC. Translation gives CASAERLAGRRSEQFF.

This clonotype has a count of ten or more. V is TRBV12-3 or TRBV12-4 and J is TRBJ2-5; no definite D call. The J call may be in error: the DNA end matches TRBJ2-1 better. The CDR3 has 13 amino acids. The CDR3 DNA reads TGTGCCAGCAGTTTTGGACCAAACAATGAGCAGTTCTTC. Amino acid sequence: CASSFGPNNEQFF.

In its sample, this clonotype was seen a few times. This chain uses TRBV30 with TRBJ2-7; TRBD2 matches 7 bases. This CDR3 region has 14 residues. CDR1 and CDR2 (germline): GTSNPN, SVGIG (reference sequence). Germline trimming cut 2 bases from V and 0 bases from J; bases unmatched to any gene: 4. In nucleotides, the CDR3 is TGTGCCTGGAGTACGGGCGGGAGCTCCTACGAGCAGTACTTC. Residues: CAWSTGGSSYEQYF.

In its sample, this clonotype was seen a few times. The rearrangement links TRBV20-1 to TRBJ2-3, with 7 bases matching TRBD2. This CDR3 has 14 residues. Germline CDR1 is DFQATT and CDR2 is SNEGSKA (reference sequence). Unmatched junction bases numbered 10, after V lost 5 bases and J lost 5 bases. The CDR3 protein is CSARPSGMEDTQYF. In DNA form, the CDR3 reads TGCAGTGCTCGCCCAAGCGGGATGGAAGATACGCAGTATTTT.

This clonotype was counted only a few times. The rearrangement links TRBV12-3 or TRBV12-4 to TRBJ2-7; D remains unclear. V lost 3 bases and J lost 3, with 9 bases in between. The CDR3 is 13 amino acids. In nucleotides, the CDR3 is TGTGCCAGCAGTTTCTATGGGGACTACGAGCAGTACTTC. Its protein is CASSFYGDYEQYF.

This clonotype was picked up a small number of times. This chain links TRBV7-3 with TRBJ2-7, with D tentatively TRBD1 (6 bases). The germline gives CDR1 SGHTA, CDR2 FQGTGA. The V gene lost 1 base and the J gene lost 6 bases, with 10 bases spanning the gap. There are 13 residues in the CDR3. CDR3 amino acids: CASSLKQGSEQYF. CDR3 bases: TGTGCCAGCAGCTTAAAACAGGGCAGCGAGCAGTACTTC. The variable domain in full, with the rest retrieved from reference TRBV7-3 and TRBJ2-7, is GAGVSQTPSNKVTEKGKYVELRCDPISGHTALYWYRQSLGQGPEFLIYFQGTGAADDSGLPNDRFFAVRPEGSVSTLKIQRTERGDSAVYLCASSLKQGSEQYFGPGTRLTVT.

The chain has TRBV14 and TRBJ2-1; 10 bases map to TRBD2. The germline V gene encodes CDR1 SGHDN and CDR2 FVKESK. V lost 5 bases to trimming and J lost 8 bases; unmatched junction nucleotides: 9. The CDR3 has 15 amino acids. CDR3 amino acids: CASSILAGPLDEQFF. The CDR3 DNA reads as TGTGCCAGCAGCATACTAGCGGGGCCTTTGGATGAGCAGTTCTTC.

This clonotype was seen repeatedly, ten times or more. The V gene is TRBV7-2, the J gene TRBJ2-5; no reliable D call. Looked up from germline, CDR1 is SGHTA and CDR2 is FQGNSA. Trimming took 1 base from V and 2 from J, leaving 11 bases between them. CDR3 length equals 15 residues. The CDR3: CASSLDGREQETQYF. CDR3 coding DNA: TGTGCCAGCAGCTTAGATGGAAGGGAACAAGAGACCCAGTACTTC.

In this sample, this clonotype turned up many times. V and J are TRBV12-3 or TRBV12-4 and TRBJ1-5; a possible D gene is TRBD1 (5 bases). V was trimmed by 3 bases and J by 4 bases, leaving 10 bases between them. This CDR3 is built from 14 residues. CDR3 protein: CASSFRDRNQPQHF. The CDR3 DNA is TGTGCCAGCAGTTTCAGGGACCGAAATCAGCCCCAGCATTTT.

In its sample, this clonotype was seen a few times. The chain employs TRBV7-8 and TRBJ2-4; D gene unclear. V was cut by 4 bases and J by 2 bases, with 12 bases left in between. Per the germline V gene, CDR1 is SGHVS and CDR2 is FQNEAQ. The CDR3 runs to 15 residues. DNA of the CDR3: TGTGCCAGCAGCTACCGATCCGATCCCAAAAACATTCAGTACTTC. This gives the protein CASSYRSDPKNIQYF.

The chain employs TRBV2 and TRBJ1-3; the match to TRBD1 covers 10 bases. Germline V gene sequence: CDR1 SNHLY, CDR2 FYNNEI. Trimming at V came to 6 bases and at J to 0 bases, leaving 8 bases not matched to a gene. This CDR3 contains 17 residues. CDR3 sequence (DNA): TGTGCCAGCAGCAAGGACAGGGGGATTTACTCTGGAAACACCATATATTTT. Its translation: CASSKDRGIYSGNTIYF.

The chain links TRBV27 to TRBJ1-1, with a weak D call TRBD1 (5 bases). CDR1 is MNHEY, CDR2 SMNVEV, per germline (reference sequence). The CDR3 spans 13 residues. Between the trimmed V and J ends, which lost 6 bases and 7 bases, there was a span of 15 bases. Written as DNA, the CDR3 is TGTGCCAGCAGACGTATGGGGGGGATTGAAGCTTTCTTT. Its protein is CASRRMGGIEAFF.

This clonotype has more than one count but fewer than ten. Written as DNA, the CDR3 is TGTGCCAGCAGCCTTCGGGACGGGTTGATAGCTTTCTTT. It translates to CASSLRDGLIAFF. The V call is TRBV27, the J call TRBJ1-1; TRBD1 is a possible D gene (5 bases). CDR1 is MNHEY and CDR2 is SMNVEV in the germline V gene (reference sequence). Trimming cost V 6 bases and J 10 bases, with 18 bases left between them. The CDR3 is made up of 13 amino acids.

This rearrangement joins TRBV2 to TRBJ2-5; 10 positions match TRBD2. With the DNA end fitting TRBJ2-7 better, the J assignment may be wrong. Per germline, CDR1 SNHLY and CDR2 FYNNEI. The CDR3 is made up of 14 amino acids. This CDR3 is CASRGLASIYEQYF. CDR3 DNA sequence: TGTGCCAGCAGGGGACTAGCGAGCATTTACGAGCAGTACTTC.

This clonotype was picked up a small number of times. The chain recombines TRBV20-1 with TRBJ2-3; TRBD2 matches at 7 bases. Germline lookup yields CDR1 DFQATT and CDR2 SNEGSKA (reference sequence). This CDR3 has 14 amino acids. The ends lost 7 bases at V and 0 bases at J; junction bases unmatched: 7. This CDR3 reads CSVRASGSTDTQYF. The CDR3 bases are TGCAGTGTCAGGGCTAGCGGTAGCACAGATACGCAGTATTTT.

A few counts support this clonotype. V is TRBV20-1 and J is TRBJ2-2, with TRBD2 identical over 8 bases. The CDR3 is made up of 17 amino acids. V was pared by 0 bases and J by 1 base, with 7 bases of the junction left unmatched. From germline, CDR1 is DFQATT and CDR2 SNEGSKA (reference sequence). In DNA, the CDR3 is TGCAGTGCTAGAGACGTTAGCGGGAAGGGGAACACCGGGGAGCTGTTTTTT. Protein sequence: CSARDVSGKGNTGELFF.

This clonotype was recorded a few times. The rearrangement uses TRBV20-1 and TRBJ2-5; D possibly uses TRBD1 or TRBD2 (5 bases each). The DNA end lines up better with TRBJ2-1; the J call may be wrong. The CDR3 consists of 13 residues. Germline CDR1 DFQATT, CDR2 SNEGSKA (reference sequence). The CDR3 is CSARGDEYNEQFF. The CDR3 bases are TGCAGTGCTAGGGGGGACGAATACAATGAGCAGTTCTTC.

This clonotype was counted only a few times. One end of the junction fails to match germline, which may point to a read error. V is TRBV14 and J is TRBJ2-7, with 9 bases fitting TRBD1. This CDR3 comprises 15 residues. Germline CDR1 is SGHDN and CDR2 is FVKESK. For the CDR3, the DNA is TGTGCCAGAAGCCCGAAGGGACAGGGACTCTACGAGCAGTACTTC. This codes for CARSPKGQGLYEQYF.

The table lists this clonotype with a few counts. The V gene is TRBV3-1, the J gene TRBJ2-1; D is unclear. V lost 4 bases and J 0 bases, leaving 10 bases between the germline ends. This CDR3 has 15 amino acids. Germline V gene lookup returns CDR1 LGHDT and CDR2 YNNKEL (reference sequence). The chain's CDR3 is CASSLQMSSYNEQFF. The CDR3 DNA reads TGTGCCAGCAGCCTTCAGATGAGCTCCTACAATGAGCAGTTCTTC.